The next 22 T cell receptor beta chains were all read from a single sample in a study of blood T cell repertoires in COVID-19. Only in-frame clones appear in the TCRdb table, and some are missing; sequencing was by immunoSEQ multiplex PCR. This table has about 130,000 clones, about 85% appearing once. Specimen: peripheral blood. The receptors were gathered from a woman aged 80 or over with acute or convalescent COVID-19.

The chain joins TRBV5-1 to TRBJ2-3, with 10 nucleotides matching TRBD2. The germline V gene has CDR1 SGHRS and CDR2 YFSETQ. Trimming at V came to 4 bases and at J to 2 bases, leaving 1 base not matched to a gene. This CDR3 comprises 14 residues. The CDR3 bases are TGCGCCAGCAGCCTAGCGGGAGACACAGATACGCAGTATTTT. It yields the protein CASSLAGDTDTQYF.

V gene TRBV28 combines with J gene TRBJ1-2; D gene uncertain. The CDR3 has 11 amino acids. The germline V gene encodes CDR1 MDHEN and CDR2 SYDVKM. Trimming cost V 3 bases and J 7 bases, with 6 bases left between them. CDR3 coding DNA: TGTGCCAGCAGTTTCGGGTTTGGCTACACCTTC. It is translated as CASSFGFGYTF.

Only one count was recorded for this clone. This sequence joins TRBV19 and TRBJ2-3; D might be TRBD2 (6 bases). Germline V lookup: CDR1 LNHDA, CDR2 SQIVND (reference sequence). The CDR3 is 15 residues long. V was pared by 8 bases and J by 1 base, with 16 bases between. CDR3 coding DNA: TGTGCCAGTGGAGGGCAGACCCACGGCACAGATACGCAGTATTTT. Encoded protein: CASGGQTHGTDTQYF.

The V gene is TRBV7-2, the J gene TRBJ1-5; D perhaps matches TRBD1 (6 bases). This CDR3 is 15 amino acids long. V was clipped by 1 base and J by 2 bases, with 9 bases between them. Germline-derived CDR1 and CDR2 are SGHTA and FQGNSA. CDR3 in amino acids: CASSLETGRNQPQHF. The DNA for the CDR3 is TGTGCCAGCAGCTTAGAGACAGGCCGCAATCAGCCCCAGCATTTT.

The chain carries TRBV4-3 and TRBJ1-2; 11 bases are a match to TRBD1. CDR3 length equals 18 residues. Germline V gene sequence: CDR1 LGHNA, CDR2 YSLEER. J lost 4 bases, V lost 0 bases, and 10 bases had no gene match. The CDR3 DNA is TGCGCCAGCAGCCAAGATCTAGGACAGGGGGCGAAAAGCTATGGCTACACCTTC. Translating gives CASSQDLGQGAKSYGYTF.

The DNA for the CDR3 is TGCGCCAGCAGCCAAGGTACCTTCCGCGGGGGGAACTCCTACGAGCAGTACTTC. Encoded protein: CASSQGTFRGGNSYEQYF. J is TRBJ2-7 and V is TRBV4-3; 8 bases are shared with TRBD2. V lost 1 base to trimming and J lost 0 bases; unmatched junction nucleotides: 11. Germline loops: CDR1 LGHNA, CDR2 YSLEER. The CDR3 has 18 amino acids.

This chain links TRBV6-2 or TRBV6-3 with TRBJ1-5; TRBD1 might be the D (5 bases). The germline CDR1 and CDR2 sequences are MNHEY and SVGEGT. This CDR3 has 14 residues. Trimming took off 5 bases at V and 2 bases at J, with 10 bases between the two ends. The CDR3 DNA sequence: TGTGCCAGCAGTAGGACACAAGGCAATCAGCCCCAGCATTTT. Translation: CASSRTQGNQPQHF.

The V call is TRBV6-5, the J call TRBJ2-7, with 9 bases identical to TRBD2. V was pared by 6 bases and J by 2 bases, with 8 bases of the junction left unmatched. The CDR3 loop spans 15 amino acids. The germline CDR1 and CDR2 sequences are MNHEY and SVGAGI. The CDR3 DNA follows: TGTGCCAGCAGCCAGGAGCGGGGGGTTACCTACGAGCAGTACTTC. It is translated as CASSQERGVTYEQYF.

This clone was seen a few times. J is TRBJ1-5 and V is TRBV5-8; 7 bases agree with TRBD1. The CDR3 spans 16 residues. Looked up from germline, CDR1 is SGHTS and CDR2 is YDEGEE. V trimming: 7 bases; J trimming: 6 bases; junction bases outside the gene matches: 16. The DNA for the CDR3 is TGTGCCAGCGGCCTAGGGACAGACAGGGCTTTTCAGCCCCAGCATTTT. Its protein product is CASGLGTDRAFQPQHF.

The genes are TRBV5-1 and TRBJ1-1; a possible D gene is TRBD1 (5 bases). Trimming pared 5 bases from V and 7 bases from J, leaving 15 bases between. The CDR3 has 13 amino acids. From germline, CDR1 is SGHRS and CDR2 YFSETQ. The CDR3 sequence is CASRLNDRYEAFF. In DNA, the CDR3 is TGCGCCAGCAGGCTAAACGACAGATATGAAGCTTTCTTT.

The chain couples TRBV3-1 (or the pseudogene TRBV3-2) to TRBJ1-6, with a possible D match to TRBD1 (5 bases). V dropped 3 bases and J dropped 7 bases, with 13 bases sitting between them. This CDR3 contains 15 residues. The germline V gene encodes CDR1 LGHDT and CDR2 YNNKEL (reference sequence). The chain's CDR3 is CASSQLDRLNSPLHF. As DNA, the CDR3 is TGTGCCAGCAGCCAGCTCGACAGACTGAATTCACCCCTCCACTTT.

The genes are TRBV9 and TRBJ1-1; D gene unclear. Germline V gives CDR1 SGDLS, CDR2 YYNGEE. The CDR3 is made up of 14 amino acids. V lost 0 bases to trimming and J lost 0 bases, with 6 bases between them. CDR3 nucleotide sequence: TGTGCCAGCAGCGTAGAACATATGAACACTGAAGCTTTCTTT. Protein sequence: CASSVEHMNTEAFF.

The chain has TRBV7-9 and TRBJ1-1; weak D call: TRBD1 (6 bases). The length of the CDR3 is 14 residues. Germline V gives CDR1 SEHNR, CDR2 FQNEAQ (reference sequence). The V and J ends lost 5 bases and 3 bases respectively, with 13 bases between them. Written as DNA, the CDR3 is TGTGCCAGCAGCACAGAAACAGGGTACACTGAAGCTTTCTTT. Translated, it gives CASSTETGYTEAFF.

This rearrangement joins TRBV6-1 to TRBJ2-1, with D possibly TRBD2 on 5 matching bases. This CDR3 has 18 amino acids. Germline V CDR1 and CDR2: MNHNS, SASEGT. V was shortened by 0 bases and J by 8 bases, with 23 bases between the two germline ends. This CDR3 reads CASSEALRGWLGNDEQFF. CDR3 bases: TGTGCCAGCAGTGAAGCGCTTCGAGGGTGGTTGGGCAATGATGAGCAGTTCTTC.

CDR3 sequence: CASSVSQGAYQETQYF. Here the CDR3 DNA reads TGTGCCAGCAGCGTAAGTCAGGGGGCGTACCAAGAGACCCAGTACTTC. This rearrangement joins TRBV9 to TRBJ2-5, with 8 nucleotides matching TRBD1. Germline trimming cut 1 base from V and 0 bases from J; bases unmatched to any gene: 5. This CDR3 has 16 residues. Germline CDR1 and CDR2: SGDLS and YYNGEE.

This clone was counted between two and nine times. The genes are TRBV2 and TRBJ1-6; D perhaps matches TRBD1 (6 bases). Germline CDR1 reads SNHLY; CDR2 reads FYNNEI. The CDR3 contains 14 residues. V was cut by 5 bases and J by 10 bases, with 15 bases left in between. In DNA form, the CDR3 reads TGTGCCAGCAGTTTGGGGGCTAGATCCTCACCCCTCCACTTT. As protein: CASSLGARSSPLHF.

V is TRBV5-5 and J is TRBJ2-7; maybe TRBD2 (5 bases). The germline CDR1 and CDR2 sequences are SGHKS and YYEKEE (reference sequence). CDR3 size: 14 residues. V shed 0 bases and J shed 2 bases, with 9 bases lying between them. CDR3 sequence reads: CASSLAGGAYEQYV. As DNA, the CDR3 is TGTGCCAGCAGCTTGGCCGGAGGAGCCTACGAGCAGTACGTC.

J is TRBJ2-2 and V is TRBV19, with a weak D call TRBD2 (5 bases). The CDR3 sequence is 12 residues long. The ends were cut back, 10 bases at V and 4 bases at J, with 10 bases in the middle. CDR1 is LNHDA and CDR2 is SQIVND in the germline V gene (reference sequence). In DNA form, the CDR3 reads TGTGCCACTATAGGACTCACCGGGGAGCTGTTTTTT. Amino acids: CATIGLTGELFF.

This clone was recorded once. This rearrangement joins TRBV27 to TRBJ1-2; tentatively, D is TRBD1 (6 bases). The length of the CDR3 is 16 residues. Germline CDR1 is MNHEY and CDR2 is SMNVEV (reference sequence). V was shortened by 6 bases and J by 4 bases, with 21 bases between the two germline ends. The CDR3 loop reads CASSDGGGGRVYGYTF. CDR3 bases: TGTGCCAGCAGCGACGGGGGCGGGGGACGAGTCTATGGCTACACCTTC.

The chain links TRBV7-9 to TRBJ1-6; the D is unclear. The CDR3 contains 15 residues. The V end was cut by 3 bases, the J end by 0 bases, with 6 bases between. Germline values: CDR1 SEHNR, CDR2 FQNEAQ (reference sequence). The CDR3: CASSFSGSYNSPLHF. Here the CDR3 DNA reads TGTGCCAGCAGCTTTTCCGGCTCCTATAATTCACCCCTCCACTTT.

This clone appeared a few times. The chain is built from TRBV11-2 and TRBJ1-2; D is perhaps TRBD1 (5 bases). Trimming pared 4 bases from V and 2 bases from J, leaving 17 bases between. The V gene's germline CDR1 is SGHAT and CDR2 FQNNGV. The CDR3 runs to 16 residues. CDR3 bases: TGTGCCAGCAGCTCCCTCCGGGGGGGATCCAACTATGGCTACACCTTC. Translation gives CASSSLRGGSNYGYTF.

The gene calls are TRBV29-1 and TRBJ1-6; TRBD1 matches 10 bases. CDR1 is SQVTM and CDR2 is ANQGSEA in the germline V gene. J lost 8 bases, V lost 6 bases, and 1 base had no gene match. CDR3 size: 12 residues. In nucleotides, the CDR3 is TGCAGCGTAGGGACAGGGGATTCACCCCTCCACTTT. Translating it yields CSVGTGDSPLHF.